The clone carrying this TCR beta chain was seen repeatedly, ten times or more. These data are taken from a study of molecular identifiers for immune sequencing clone quantification. From the PCR reads, TCRdb called clonotypes with MiXCR, one entry per CDR3 protein. The data hold tens of thousands of distinct CDR3 sequences, with around 18% observed a single time. Trimming shortened V by 10 bases and J by 0 bases, and 16 bases separated the two germline ends. This CDR3 spans 14 amino acids. The germline V gene encodes CDR1 MDHEN and CDR2 SYDVKM. This receptor was taken from a human donor in good health. Some libraries in this study had Jurkat cell RNA spiked in. This rearrangement joins TRBV28 to TRBJ2-7; no definite D call. The sample comprised naive CD8+ T cells from blood, with Jurkat cell RNA spiked in. Stated subset: FACS-sorted CD8+CD4-CCR7+CD45RA+ naive T cells. The CDR3 is CATVTTVSSYEQYF. CDR3 DNA sequence: TGTGCCACAGTGACGACGGTGAGCTCCTACGAGCAGTACTTC.